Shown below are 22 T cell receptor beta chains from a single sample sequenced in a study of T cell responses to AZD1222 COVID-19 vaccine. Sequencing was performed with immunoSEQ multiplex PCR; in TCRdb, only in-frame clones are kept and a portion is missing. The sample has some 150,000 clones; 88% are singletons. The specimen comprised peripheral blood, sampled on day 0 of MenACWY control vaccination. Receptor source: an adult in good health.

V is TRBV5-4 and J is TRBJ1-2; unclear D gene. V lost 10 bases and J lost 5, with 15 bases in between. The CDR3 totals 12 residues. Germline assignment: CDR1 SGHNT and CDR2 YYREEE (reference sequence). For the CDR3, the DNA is TGTGCCTACCCGCGAGGGTTATATGGCTACACCTTC. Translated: CAYPRGLYGYTF.

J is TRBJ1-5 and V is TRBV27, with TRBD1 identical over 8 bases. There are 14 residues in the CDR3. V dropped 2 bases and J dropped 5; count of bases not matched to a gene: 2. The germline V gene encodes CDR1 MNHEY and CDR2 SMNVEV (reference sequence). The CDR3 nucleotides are TGTGCCAGCAGTTTACAGGGGGCGGATCAGCCCCAGCATTTT. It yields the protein CASSLQGADQPQHF.

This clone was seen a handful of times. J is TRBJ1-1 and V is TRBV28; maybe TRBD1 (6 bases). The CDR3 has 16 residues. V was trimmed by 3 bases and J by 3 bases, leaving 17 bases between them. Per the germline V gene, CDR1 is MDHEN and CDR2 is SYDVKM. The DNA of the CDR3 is TGTGCCAGCAGTTTCGGGGGCGTTGGTTTTTACACTGAAGCTTTCTTT. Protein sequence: CASSFGGVGFYTEAFF.

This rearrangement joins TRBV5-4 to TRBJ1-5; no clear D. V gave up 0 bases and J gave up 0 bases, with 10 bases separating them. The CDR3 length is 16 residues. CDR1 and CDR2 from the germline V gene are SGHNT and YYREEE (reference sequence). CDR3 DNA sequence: TGTGCCAGCAGCTTGGGGGCACCCGATAGCAATCAGCCCCAGCATTTT. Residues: CASSLGAPDSNQPQHF.

This chain's CDR3 is CASSRTGSRGATNEKLFF. The CDR3 region has the DNA TGTGCCAGCAGCAGGACAGGGTCAAGGGGTGCAACTAATGAAAAACTGTTTTTT. The chain recombines TRBV9 with TRBJ1-4, with 8 bases aligning to TRBD1. Germline CDR1 and CDR2: SGDLS and YYNGEE. V shed 4 bases, J shed 0 bases, and the junction held 11 bases outside the gene matches. CDR3 length: 18 amino acids.

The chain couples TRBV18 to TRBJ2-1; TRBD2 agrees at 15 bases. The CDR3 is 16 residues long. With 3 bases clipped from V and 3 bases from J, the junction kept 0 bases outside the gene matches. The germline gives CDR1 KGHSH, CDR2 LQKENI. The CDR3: CASSPGLAGGYNEQFF. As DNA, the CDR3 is TGTGCCAGCTCACCGGGACTAGCGGGGGGCTACAATGAGCAGTTCTTC.

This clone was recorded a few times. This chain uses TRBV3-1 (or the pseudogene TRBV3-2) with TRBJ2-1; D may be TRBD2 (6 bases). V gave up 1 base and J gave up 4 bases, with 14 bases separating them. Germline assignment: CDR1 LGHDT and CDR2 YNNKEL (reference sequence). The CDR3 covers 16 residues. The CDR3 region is CASSQVQAGYYNEQFF. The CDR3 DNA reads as TGTGCCAGCAGCCAAGTTCAAGCGGGCTATTACAATGAGCAGTTCTTC.

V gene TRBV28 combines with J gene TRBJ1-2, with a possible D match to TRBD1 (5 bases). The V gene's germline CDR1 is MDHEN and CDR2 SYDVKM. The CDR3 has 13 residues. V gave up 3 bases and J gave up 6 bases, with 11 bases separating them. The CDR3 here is CASSFYRGDGYTF. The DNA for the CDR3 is TGTGCCAGCAGTTTTTATAGAGGGGATGGCTACACCTTC.

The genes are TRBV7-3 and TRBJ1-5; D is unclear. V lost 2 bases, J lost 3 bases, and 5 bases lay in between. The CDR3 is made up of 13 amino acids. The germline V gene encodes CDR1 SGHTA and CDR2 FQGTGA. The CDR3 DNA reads TGTGCCAGCAGCTTAGGGTACAATCAGCCCCAGCATTTT. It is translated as CASSLGYNQPQHF.

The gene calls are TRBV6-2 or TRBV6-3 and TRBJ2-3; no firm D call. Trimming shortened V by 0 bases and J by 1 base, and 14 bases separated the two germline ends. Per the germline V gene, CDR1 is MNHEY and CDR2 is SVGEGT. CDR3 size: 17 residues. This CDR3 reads CASSYSNRELGTDTQYF. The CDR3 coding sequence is TGTGCCAGCAGTTACTCGAATAGGGAATTGGGCACAGATACGCAGTATTTT.

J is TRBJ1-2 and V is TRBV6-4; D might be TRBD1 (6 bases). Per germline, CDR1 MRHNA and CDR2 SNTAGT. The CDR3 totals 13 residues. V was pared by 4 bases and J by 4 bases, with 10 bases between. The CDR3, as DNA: TGTGCCAGCAGTGGGGGACACGGCTATGGCTACACCTTC. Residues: CASSGGHGYGYTF.

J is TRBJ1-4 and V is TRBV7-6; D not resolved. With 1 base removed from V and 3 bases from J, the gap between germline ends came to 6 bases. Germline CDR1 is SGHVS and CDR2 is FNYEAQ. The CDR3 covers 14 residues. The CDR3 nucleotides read TGTGCCAGCAGCTTAGAAGGAGCTAATGAAAAACTGTTTTTT. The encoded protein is CASSLEGANEKLFF.

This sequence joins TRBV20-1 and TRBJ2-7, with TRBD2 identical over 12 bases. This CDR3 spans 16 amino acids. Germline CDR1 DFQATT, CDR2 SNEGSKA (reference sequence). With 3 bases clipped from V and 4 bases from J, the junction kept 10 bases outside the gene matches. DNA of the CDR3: TGCAGTGCTAGTACCCATCTAGCGGGAGGGCCGTACGAGCAGTACTTC. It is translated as CSASTHLAGGPYEQYF.

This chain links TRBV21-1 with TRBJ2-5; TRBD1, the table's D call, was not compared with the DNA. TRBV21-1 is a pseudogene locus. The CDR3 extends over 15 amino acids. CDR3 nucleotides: TGTGCCAGCAGCAAAAATGGGCAACCCCAAGAGACCCAGTACTTC. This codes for CASSKNGQPQETQYF.

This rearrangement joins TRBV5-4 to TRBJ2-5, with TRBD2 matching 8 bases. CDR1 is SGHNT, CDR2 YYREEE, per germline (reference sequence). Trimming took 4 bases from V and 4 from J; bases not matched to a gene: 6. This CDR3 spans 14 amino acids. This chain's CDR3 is CASSHREGGETQYF. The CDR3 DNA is TGTGCCAGCAGCCACCGGGAGGGAGGAGAGACCCAGTACTTC.

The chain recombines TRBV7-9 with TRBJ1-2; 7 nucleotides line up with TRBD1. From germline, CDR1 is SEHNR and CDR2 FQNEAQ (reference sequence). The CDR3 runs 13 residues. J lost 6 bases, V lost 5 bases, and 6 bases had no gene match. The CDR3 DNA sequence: TGTGCCAGCAGCCTCACAGGGACAGATGGCTACACCTTC. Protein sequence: CASSLTGTDGYTF. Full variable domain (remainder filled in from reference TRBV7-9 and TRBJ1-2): DTGVSQNPRHKITKRGQNVTFRCDPISEHNRLYWYRQTLGQGPEFLTYFQNEAQLEKSRLLSDRFSAERPKGSFSTLEIQRTEQGDSAMYLCASSLTGTDGYTFGSGTRLTVV.

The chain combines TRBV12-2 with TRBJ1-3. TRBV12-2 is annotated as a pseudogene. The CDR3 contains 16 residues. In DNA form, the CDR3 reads TGTGCAAGTCGCTTAGTGCCAGCCCTCTCTGGAAACACCATATATTTT. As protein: CASRLVPALSGNTIYF.

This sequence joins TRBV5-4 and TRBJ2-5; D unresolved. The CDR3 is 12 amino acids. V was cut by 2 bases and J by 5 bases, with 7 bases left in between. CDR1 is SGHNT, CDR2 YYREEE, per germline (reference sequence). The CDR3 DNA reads TGTGCCAGCAGCTTCCTGTTGGAGACCCAGTACTTC. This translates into CASSFLLETQYF.

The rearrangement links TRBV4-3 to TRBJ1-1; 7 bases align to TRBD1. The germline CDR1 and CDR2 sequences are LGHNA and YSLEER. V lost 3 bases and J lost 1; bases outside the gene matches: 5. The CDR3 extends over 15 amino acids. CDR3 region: CASSQRDRANTEAFF. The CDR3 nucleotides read TGCGCCAGCAGCCAGAGAGACAGGGCGAACACTGAAGCTTTCTTT.

The CDR3 bases are TGTGCCAGCACCAGGACAGACAGGTCCAATGAGCAGTTCTTC. Protein product: CASTRTDRSNEQFF. This sequence joins TRBV25-1 and TRBJ2-1; tentative D call: TRBD1 (6 bases). The CDR3 has 14 amino acids. The germline CDR1 and CDR2 sequences are MGHDK and SYGVNS. Trimming took off 7 bases at V and 6 bases at J, with 16 bases between the two ends.

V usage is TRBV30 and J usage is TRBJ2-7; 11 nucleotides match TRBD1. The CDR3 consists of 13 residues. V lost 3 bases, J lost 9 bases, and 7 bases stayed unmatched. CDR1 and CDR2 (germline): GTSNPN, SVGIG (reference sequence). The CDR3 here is CAWRDRGPRGQYF. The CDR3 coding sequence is TGTGCCTGGAGGGACAGGGGGCCCCGGGGGCAGTACTTC.

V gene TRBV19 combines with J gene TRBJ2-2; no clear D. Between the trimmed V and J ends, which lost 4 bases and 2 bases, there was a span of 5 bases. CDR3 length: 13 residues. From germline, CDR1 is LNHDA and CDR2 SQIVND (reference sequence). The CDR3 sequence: CASSNSNTGELFF. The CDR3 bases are TGTGCCAGTAGTAACAGTAACACCGGGGAGCTGTTTTTT.